This paragraph covers one T cell receptor (beta chain) sequence. TCRdb keeps only in-frame clones here, not all; method: immunoSEQ multiplex PCR. The sample records around 50,000 clones, more than 95% being singletons. The V gene's germline CDR1 is MNHEY and CDR2 SVGAGI. V trimming: 8 bases; J trimming: 1 base; junction bases outside the gene matches: 7. The CDR3 is made up of 15 amino acids. The entry originates in a study of technical replicates of blood from a handful of donors. The sequence was obtained from a human donor in good health. This chain joins TRBV6-5 and TRBJ2-7; 11 bases match TRBD2. The sample consisted of T cells isolated from PBMCs. The CDR3 DNA follows: TGTGCCAGCGCTCCCGGGACTAGCGGTTCCTACGAGCAGTACTTC. Amino acids: CASAPGTSGSYEQYF.